The T cell receptor (beta chain) described here comes from a study of blood T cell repertoires in COVID-19. At the level of the study: COVID-19 samples collected from the United States, Italy and Spain covered acute and convalescent phases. T cells, B-cell-depleted T cells, or PBMCs supplied cDNA or gDNA.

Original processing methods: Reference gene primers were amplified, and this amplification served to estimate nucleated cell counts. Using immunoSEQ multiplex PCR, the repertoire was profiled, and TCRdb retains in-frame clones only, with some absent. Clone size and V and J calls were adopted from that table, with D and trimming inferred from the DNA. The repertoire holds approximately 61,000 clones, with roughly 80% as singletons. The V and J ends lost 6 bases and 2 bases, in that order; junction bases with no gene match: 4. Germline values: CDR1 MNHEY, CDR2 SVGAGI. The CDR3 is made up of 14 amino acids.

The sample taken for sequencing was peripheral blood. The chain has TRBV6-5 and TRBJ1-3, with TRBD1 matching over 7 bases. The receptor was derived from a man between 65 and 80 years old with acute or convalescent COVID-19. CDR3: CASRRQGAGNTIYF. DNA of the CDR3: TGTGCCAGCAGACGTCAGGGGGCTGGAAACACCATATATTTT.